This T cell receptor (beta chain) comes out of a study of T cells in Graves' hyperthyroidism and ophthalmopathy. This clonotype was found a few times. Researchers amplified the TCR beta CDR3 regions from RNA transcripts. The TCR CDR3 first-round RT-PCR relied on the HTBI primer set. MiXCR was run by TCRdb on the multiplex PCR reads, yielding one entry per CDR3 protein. Of approximately 420,000 distinct CDR3 sequences in the sample, under 15% were seen once. The CDR3 runs 13 residues. V was shortened by 4 bases and J by 1 base, with 8 bases between the two germline ends. Germline V gene lookup returns CDR1 SGHRS and CDR2 YFSETQ.

The origin of this receptor is a woman aged 30 to 39 with Graves' hyperthyroidism. Sequencing used blood. This chain connects TRBV5-1 to TRBJ1-1; D call uncertain. In nucleotides, the CDR3 is TGCGCCAGCAGCGAAGGGTGGAACACTGAAGCTTTCTTT. Translation gives CASSEGWNTEAFF. Supplemented by reference TRBV5-1 and TRBJ1-1, the full variable domain reads KAGVTQTPRYLIKTRGQQVTLSCSPISGHRSVSWYQQTPGQGLQFLFEYFSETQRNKGNFPGRFSGRQFSNSRSEMNVSTLELGDSALYLCASSEGWNTEAFFGQGTRLTVV.